This T cell receptor (beta chain) was sequenced in a study of T-cell reconstitution after alpha-beta-depleted transplantation in children. This clonotype was detected only a few times. Construction of the TCRbeta library involved unique molecular identifiers. TCRdb ran MiXCR on the PCR reads and lists one entry per CDR3 protein. The sample lists about 610,000 distinct CDR3 sequences; 10% to 13% were seen once. The CDR3 runs to 12 residues. Germline assignment: CDR1 MNHNS and CDR2 SASEGT. V was cut by 3 bases and J by 5 bases, with 5 bases left in between. This TCR derives from a human donor who donated a stem cell graft to a child with acute myeloid leukemia. This specimen consisted of PBMCs from the stem cell graft donor, obtained from the stem cell graft. This chain uses TRBV6-1 with TRBJ1-5; D is unclear. The CDR3 sequence is CASSDGDQPQHF. The CDR3 nucleotides read TGTGCCAGCAGTGATGGGGATCAGCCCCAGCATTTT.